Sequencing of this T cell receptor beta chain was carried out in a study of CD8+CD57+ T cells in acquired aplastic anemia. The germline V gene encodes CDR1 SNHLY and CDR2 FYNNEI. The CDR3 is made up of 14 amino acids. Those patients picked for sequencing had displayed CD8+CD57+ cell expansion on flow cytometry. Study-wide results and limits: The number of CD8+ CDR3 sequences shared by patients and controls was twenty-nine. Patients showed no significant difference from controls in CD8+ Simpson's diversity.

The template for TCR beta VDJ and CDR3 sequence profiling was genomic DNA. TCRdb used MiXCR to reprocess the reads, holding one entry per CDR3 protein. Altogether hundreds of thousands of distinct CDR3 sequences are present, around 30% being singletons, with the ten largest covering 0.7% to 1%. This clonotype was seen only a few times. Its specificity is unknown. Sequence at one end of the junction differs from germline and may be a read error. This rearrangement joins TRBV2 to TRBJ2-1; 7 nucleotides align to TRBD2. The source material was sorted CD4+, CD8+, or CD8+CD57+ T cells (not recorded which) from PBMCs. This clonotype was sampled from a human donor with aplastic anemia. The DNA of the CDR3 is TGTGTCAGCAGTGATCAAGCGGGGTACAATGAGCAGTTCTTC. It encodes CVSSDQAGYNEQFF.